A single sample gave rise to the 28 T cell receptor beta chains below, sequenced in a study of blood T cells in healthy people across ages. Primed by a sample-barcoded 5' primer and a J-beta primer mix, a second PCR proceeded for 7 to 11 cycles. A single record per CDR3 protein comes from TCRdb applying MiXCR to the 5' RACE reads. The sample records about 730,000 distinct CDR3 sequences, roughly 45% being singletons. The specimen was blood. The receptor source for this set is a woman aged 60 to 75 in good health.

This clonotype was found a few times. For the CDR3, the DNA is TGTGCCAGCAGTTACGGACAGGGAAGGGAGACCCAGTACTTC. Its protein product is CASSYGQGRETQYF. The chain recombines TRBV6-5 with TRBJ2-5, with 8 bases that match TRBD1. From germline, CDR1 is MNHEY and CDR2 SVGAGI. This CDR3 has 14 residues. V lost 2 bases and J lost 5; bases outside the gene matches: 4.

The CDR3 sequence: CSAAGTSGHADTQYF. Here the CDR3 DNA reads TGCAGCGCCGCCGGGACTAGCGGCCACGCAGATACGCAGTATTTT. This rearrangement joins TRBV20-1 to TRBJ2-3, with 11 nucleotides matching TRBD2. The CDR3 spans 15 residues. Germline V gene lookup returns CDR1 DFQATT and CDR2 SNEGSKA (reference sequence).

V and J are TRBV5-1 and TRBJ2-1, with a weak D call TRBD1 (6 bases). The V end was cut by 3 bases, the J end by 4 bases, with 14 bases between. The CDR3 has 15 residues. The germline V gene encodes CDR1 SGHRS and CDR2 YFSETQ. The CDR3 coding sequence is TGCGCCAGCAGCTACAAGCTAGGGGGTTACAATGAGCAGTTCTTC. Protein product: CASSYKLGGYNEQFF.

The chain couples TRBV2 to TRBJ1-1, with D uncertain. V gave up 3 bases and J gave up 4 bases, with 12 bases separating them. The CDR3 is 14 amino acids. CDR1 is SNHLY and CDR2 is FYNNEI in the germline V gene. The CDR3 nucleotides read TGTGCCAGCAGTGACACGGGCCTAGCCACTGAAGCTTTCTTT. It yields the protein CASSDTGLATEAFF.

V usage is TRBV20-1 and J usage is TRBJ2-3; weak D call: TRBD2 (6 bases). V gave up 3 bases and J gave up 1 base, with 17 bases separating them. The CDR3 contains 16 residues. Germline CDR1 and CDR2: DFQATT and SNEGSKA (reference sequence). The CDR3 loop reads CSARPPGSGRTDTQYF. DNA of the CDR3: TGCAGTGCTAGGCCCCCGGGTAGCGGTCGCACAGATACGCAGTATTTT.

This clonotype came up many times. The chain recombines TRBV5-1 with TRBJ2-1, with 9 bases identical to TRBD2. Germline V lookup: CDR1 SGHRS, CDR2 YFSETQ. Trimming at V came to 5 bases and at J to 6 bases, leaving 12 bases not matched to a gene. This CDR3 region has 16 residues. In DNA, the CDR3 is TGCGCCAGCAGGATTACTCCGGGACTAGCCAGCAATGAGCAGTTCTTC. Protein: CASRITPGLASNEQFF. The full variable domain, its missing parts supplied by reference TRBV5-1 and TRBJ2-1, is KAGVTQTPRYLIKTRGQQVTLSCSPISGHRSVSWYQQTPGQGLQFLFEYFSETQRNKGNFPGRFSGRQFSNSRSEMNVSTLELGDSALYLCASRITPGLASNEQFFGPGTRLTVL.

The rearrangement links TRBV7-9 to TRBJ1-4; TRBD1 matches 10 bases. The J segment lost 3 bases and the V segment lost 5 bases, leaving 6 bases of the junction unmatched. The germline gives CDR1 SEHNR, CDR2 FQNEAQ (reference sequence). The CDR3 sequence is 16 residues long. In DNA, the CDR3 is TGTGCCAGCAGCCAGGGACAGGGGAAATCTAATGAAAAACTGTTTTTT. It codes for CASSQGQGKSNEKLFF. The full variable domain, with the rest looked up from reference TRBV7-9 and TRBJ1-4, is DTGVSQNPRHKITKRGQNVTFRCDPISEHNRLYWYRQTLGQGPEFLTYFQNEAQLEKSRLLSDRFSAERPKGSFSTLEIQRTEQGDSAMYLCASSQGQGKSNEKLFFGSGTQLSVL.

This clonotype has just a few counts. The rearrangement uses TRBV25-1 and TRBJ2-3, with a possible D match to TRBD1 (6 bases). Trimming stripped 2 bases from V and 2 bases from J, with 11 bases between. Germline lookup yields CDR1 MGHDK and CDR2 SYGVNS. The CDR3 loop spans 15 amino acids. In nucleotides, the CDR3 is TGTGCCAGCAGTGAAACAGGGTTTCACACAGATACGCAGTATTTT. It encodes CASSETGFHTDTQYF.

Of note for this clonotype: This may be a read error: a much more frequent sequence differs by one nucleotide. The chain couples TRBV7-3 to TRBJ2-6; 10 nucleotides align to TRBD1. There are 17 residues in the CDR3. With 0 bases clipped from V and 6 bases from J, the junction kept 5 bases outside the gene matches. CDR1 and CDR2 from the germline V gene are SGHTA and FQGTGA. CDR3 sequence (DNA): TGTGCCAGCAGCTTAACGGGACAGGGGACTGAGGCCAACGTCCTGACTTTC. Its protein product is CASSLTGQGTEANVLTF.

The rearrangement links TRBV9 to TRBJ2-1; 12 nucleotides match TRBD2. Germline V gives CDR1 SGDLS, CDR2 YYNGEE. J lost 2 bases, V lost 0 bases, and 9 bases had no gene match. The CDR3 runs to 19 residues. CDR3 DNA sequence: TGTGCCAGCAGCGTAGGGGCTAGCGGGGGGGCTTTGCCCTACAATGAGCAGTTCTTC. Protein: CASSVGASGGALPYNEQFF.

This clonotype was seen a handful of times. V and J are TRBV3-1 and TRBJ1-5, with D unclear. The CDR3 runs 13 residues. V was cut by 1 base and J by 4 bases, with 5 bases left in between. The germline V gene encodes CDR1 LGHDT and CDR2 YNNKEL (reference sequence). In nucleotides, the CDR3 is TGTGCCAGCAGCCAAGTTCCGAATCAGCCCCAGCATTTT. This gives the protein CASSQVPNQPQHF.

The CDR3 loop is CASTGQGSNTGELFF. CDR3 DNA: TGCGCCAGCACGGGACAGGGGTCGAACACCGGGGAGCTGTTTTTT. The chain combines TRBV5-1 with TRBJ2-2; 10 bases map to TRBD1. J gave up 0 bases and V 6 bases, and 2 bases lay outside the gene matches. The germline CDR1 and CDR2 sequences are SGHRS and YFSETQ. There are 15 residues in the CDR3.

The gene calls are TRBV18 and TRBJ2-1, with D tentatively TRBD2 (6 bases). The CDR3 totals 14 residues. Trimming took off 3 bases at V and 5 bases at J, with 11 bases between the two ends. Germline loops: CDR1 KGHSH, CDR2 LQKENI. This chain's CDR3 is CASSPASANNEQFF. For the CDR3, the DNA is TGTGCCAGCTCACCGGCTAGCGCAAACAATGAGCAGTTCTTC.

The chain joins TRBV29-1 to TRBJ2-3; 8 bases match TRBD2. The CDR3 loop spans 14 amino acids. CDR1 SQVTM and CDR2 ANQGSEA come from the germline V gene. The junction had 6 bases not matched to a gene; V was cut back by 4 bases and J by 3 bases. The CDR3 coding sequence is TGCAGCGTTGTTCTAGCGGGTTTTACAGATACGCAGTATTTT. It is translated as CSVVLAGFTDTQYF.

The V call is TRBV12-3 or TRBV12-4, the J call TRBJ1-1; perhaps TRBD1 as D (6 bases). Trimming removed 4 bases at V and 8 bases at J, with 14 bases between. The CDR3 is 13 residues long. The CDR3 loop is CASSSGGGREAFF. CDR3 DNA sequence: TGTGCCAGCAGTTCCGGGGGGGGCCGGGAAGCTTTCTTT.

The chain is built from TRBV20-1 and TRBJ2-5, with 7 bases that match TRBD2. Germline CDR1 reads DFQATT; CDR2 reads SNEGSKA (reference sequence). The CDR3 totals 15 residues. V shed 2 bases and J 11 bases; nucleotides not matched to a gene: 17. As DNA, the CDR3 is TGCAGTGCTAGATGGGCCGGGAGCCCCCGGGAGGAGCAGTACTTC. Its protein is CSARWAGSPREEQYF.

Comment on this clonotype: This may arise from a read error, as a much more abundant clone is one base away. This chain links TRBV10-3 with TRBJ2-5; weak D call: TRBD2 (6 bases). The CDR3 consists of 11 residues. Germline V gives CDR1 ENHRY, CDR2 SYGVKD. The V gene lost 10 bases and the J gene lost 2 bases, with 8 bases spanning the gap. For the CDR3, the DNA is TGTGCCAGCGGGGTACAAGAGACCCAGTACTTC. Translating gives CASGVQETQYF.

This clonotype was picked up a small number of times. The chain carries TRBV7-2 and TRBJ2-7; 11 nucleotides align to TRBD2. V lost 4 bases and J lost 5; bases outside the gene matches: 10. Germline-derived CDR1 and CDR2 are SGHTA and FQGNSA. CDR3 length equals 16 residues. CDR3 DNA: TGTGCCAGCAGCTCCTTTCCGGGACTAGCGGTCCACGAGCAGTACTTC. As protein: CASSSFPGLAVHEQYF.

This chain joins TRBV20-1 and TRBJ2-5; no definite D call. Trimming shortened V by 2 bases and J by 2 bases, and 15 bases separated the two germline ends. CDR3 length: 15 residues. CDR1 is DFQATT, CDR2 SNEGSKA, per germline (reference sequence). In DNA form, the CDR3 reads TGCAGTGCTAGAAAGGCGTCCGCCGGTCAAGAGACCCAGTACTTC. Residues: CSARKASAGQETQYF.

The genes are TRBV18 and TRBJ1-2, with 9 positions matching TRBD1. This CDR3 is 16 amino acids long. Germline V lookup: CDR1 KGHSH, CDR2 LQKENI. After removal of 3 bases from V and 6 bases from J, the junction contained 11 bases not matched to a gene. In DNA form, the CDR3 reads TGTGCCAGCTCACCGATTGGGACAGGGCAAACCCATGGCTACACCTTC. Translating it yields CASSPIGTGQTHGYTF.

The genes are TRBV6-6 and TRBJ2-5, with D perhaps TRBD1 (5 bases). Germline V gene data show CDR1 as MNHNY and CDR2 as SVGAGI (reference sequence). V was clipped by 7 bases and J by 5 bases, with 14 bases between them. This CDR3 has 13 residues. CDR3 amino acids: CASTTGLVETQYF. DNA for the CDR3: TGTGCCAGCACCACAGGTTTGGTTGAGACCCAGTACTTC.

This sequence joins TRBV5-1 and TRBJ1-1, with a weak D call TRBD1 (6 bases). The CDR3 is made up of 16 amino acids. CDR1 and CDR2 (germline): SGHRS, YFSETQ. Trimming took 4 bases from V and 0 from J, leaving 16 bases between them. CDR3 nucleotides: TGCGCCAGCAGCCTCTCCGGGACATCTATGAACACTGAAGCTTTCTTT. Its protein is CASSLSGTSMNTEAFF. Full variable domain (missing parts from reference TRBV5-1 and TRBJ1-1): KAGVTQTPRYLIKTRGQQVTLSCSPISGHRSVSWYQQTPGQGLQFLFEYFSETQRNKGNFPGRFSGRQFSNSRSEMNVSTLELGDSALYLCASSLSGTSMNTEAFFGQGTRLTVV.

Only a few counts were recorded for this clonotype. The chain carries TRBV5-5 and TRBJ2-2; 7 bases are shared with TRBD2. With V trimmed by 1 base and J by 5 bases, 8 bases remained unmatched. Per germline, CDR1 SGHKS and CDR2 YYEKEE (reference sequence). CDR3 length: 16 residues. CDR3 DNA: TGTGCCAGCAGCTTGTTGGCCCTAGCGGAAACCGGGGAGCTGTTTTTT. As protein: CASSLLALAETGELFF. Combining the CDR3 with reference TRBV5-5 and TRBJ2-2 gives the whole variable domain DAGVTQSPTHLIKTRGQQVTLRCSPISGHKSVSWYQQVLGQGPQFIFQYYEKEERGRGNFPDRFSARQFPNYSSELNVNALLLGDSALYLCASSLLALAETGELFFGEGSRLTVL.

The chain joins TRBV11-2 to TRBJ2-7; TRBD2 aligns across 7 bases. The J call is uncertain, as TRBJ2-5 better fits the DNA end. In germline, CDR1 is SGHAT, CDR2 FQNNGV. The CDR3 is 14 amino acids. The CDR3 sequence is CASSLWTSRETQYF. For the CDR3, the DNA is TGTGCCAGCAGCTTATGGACTAGTCGAGAGACCCAGTACTTC.

The rearrangement uses TRBV6-5 and TRBJ1-2, with D unresolved. The germline V gene has CDR1 MNHEY and CDR2 SVGAGI. Trimming removed 5 bases at V and 2 bases at J, with 12 bases between. This CDR3 has 14 residues. The CDR3 DNA reads TGTGCCAGCAGTGGACGGATGGGCAACTATGGCTACACCTTC. Protein: CASSGRMGNYGYTF.

The V and J genes are TRBV20-1 and TRBJ2-1, with 9 positions matching TRBD2. From germline, CDR1 is DFQATT and CDR2 SNEGSKA (reference sequence). V was pared by 3 bases and J by 0 bases, with 6 bases of the junction left unmatched. This CDR3 comprises 16 residues. The chain's CDR3 is CSASPSGASSYNEQFF. CDR3 coding DNA: TGCAGTGCTAGTCCTAGCGGGGCTAGCTCCTACAATGAGCAGTTCTTC.

The chain is built from TRBV18 and TRBJ2-5; D is undetermined. The V end lost 3 bases, the J end lost 5 bases, and 10 bases lay between the germline ends. This CDR3 is 13 amino acids long. Germline values: CDR1 KGHSH, CDR2 LQKENI. The CDR3 here is CASSPARVETQYF. For the CDR3, the DNA is TGTGCCAGCTCACCGGCTCGGGTTGAGACCCAGTACTTC.

The rearrangement joins TRBV9 to TRBJ2-7; TRBD2 matches 7 bases. The J call may be wrong; the DNA end is better matched by TRBJ2-5. The CDR3 runs to 16 residues. Germline assignment: CDR1 SGDLS and CDR2 YYNGEE. CDR3 sequence reads: CASSLGSRDYGETQYF. As DNA, the CDR3 is TGTGCCAGCAGCCTTGGGAGTCGGGACTACGGGGAGACCCAGTACTTC.